This TCR beta chain is from a study of radiotherapy plus CTLA-4 blockade in lung cancer. Looking at the study overall: The study recorded objective responses in roughly 18% of patients and disease control in approximately 33%. Study-wide results and limits: In blood, early T cell clone dynamics reportedly predicted response best, together with interferon-beta. In blood, tumor-derived TCR clones expanded after radiotherapy plus ipilimumab.

The study treated chemo-refractory metastatic non-small-cell lung cancer patients with focal radiation plus ipilimumab CTLA-4 blockade. To note about this clone: The antigen remains undetermined.

V shed 1 base and J 7 bases; nucleotides not matched to a gene: 11. The CDR3 contains 17 residues. Germline V lookup: CDR1 SGHVS, CDR2 FQNEAQ. The repertoire was sequenced with immunoSEQ multiplex PCR; TCRdb's copy has only in-frame clones and lacks some. The sample includes 50,000 to 85,000 clones, about 80% of them seen just once. Sequencing used peripheral blood, obtained from a patient treated with radiotherapy plus ipilimumab. The receptor's source is a human donor with non-small cell lung cancer who had a partial response to radiotherapy plus ipilimumab. The chain uses TRBV7-8 and TRBJ2-1; TRBD2 matches 9 bases. The DNA of the CDR3 is TGTGCCAGCAGCTTAGGGGGTAGCGGGAGAGGAAGGAATGAGCAGTTCTTC. The encoded protein is CASSLGGSGRGRNEQFF. Full variable domain (outside the CDR3, taken from reference TRBV7-8 and TRBJ2-1): GAGVSQSPRYKVAKRGQDVALRCDPISGHVSLFWYQQALGQGPEFLTYFQNEAQLDKSGLPSDRFFAERPEGSVSTLKIQRTQQEDSAVYLCASSLGGSGRGRNEQFFGPGTRLTVL.